The entry below gives a single TCR beta chain sequence along with its context. What it binds is unknown. The CDR3 is 15 residues long. Germline CDR1 reads MNHEY; CDR2 reads SMNVEV (reference sequence). Trimming left V 1 base short and J 4 bases short, with 11 bases between. These data are taken from a study of cytomegalovirus exposure and HLA in healthy donors. Points from the study as a whole: In an earlier analysis, about 87% or about 30%: the productive usage of most TCR beta V segments. Presence/absence analyses supposed approximately even sequencing depth among donors.

Researchers ran the PCR with 60 Vbeta and 13 Jbeta primers. The data were produced by immunoSEQ multiplex PCR, yet TCRdb's version contains in-frame clones alone and is incomplete. This table holds some 120,000 clones, about four fifths found once. V and J are TRBV27 and TRBJ1-3; weak D call: TRBD1 (5 bases). Specimen: PBMCs. This clonotype was sampled from a male donor in good health and CMV-seropositive. CDR3 DNA: TGTGCCAGCAGTTTATACGGCAGGGCAGGAAACACCATATATTTT. Translating gives CASSLYGRAGNTIYF.